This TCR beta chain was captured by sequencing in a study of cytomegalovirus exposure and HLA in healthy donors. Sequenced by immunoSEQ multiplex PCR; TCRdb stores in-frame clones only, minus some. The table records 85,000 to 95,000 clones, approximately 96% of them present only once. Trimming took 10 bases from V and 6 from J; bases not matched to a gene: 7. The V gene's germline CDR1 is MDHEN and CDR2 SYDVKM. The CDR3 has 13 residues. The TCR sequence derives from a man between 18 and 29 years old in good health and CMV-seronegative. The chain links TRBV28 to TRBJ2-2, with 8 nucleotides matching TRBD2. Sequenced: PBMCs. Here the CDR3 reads CATTGLASGELFF. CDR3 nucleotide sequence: TGTGCCACCACTGGACTAGCATCCGGGGAGCTGTTTTTT.